Below, 9 T cell receptor beta chains from the same sample are listed, as sequenced in a study of Ad26.COV2.S vaccination and SARS-CoV-2 variants. Profiled with immunoSEQ multiplex PCR; TCRdb holds only in-frame clones, not every one. The sample holds 350,000 to 450,000 clones, approximately 91% seen once. Regarding treatment: around 19 received Ad26.COV2.S at low or high dose, single or two shots; about five received placebo; per-sample allocation not given. Repertoires come from day 63 after the first vaccine or placebo injection. The material sequenced was peripheral blood, taken in a trial of Ad26.COV2.S vaccine versus placebo. The receptors come from a person aged 18-65 years who received the Ad26.COV2.S COVID-19 vaccine or a placebo.

The gene calls are TRBV4-2 and TRBJ2-2, with D uncertain. The CDR3 has 16 amino acids. CDR1 and CDR2 from the germline V gene are LGHNA and YNFKEQ. The V and J ends lost 1 base and 4 bases respectively, with 13 bases between them. The CDR3 DNA is TGTGCCAGCAGCCAAGGGAAAACAGACTTCACCGGGGAGCTGTTTTTT. Encoded protein: CASSQGKTDFTGELFF.

The rearrangement joins TRBV5-1 to TRBJ2-1; TRBD1 agrees at 8 bases. Per germline, CDR1 SGHRS and CDR2 YFSETQ. This CDR3 comprises 15 residues. The junction had 3 bases not matched to a gene; V was cut back by 1 base and J by 3 bases. In DNA form, the CDR3 reads TGCGCCAGCAGCTTGTCGGGACAGGACTACAATGAGCAGTTCTTC. Translation: CASSLSGQDYNEQFF.

J is TRBJ2-4 and V is TRBV19; D ambiguous. In germline, CDR1 is LNHDA, CDR2 SQIVND (reference sequence). The CDR3 contains 14 residues. V was shortened by 9 bases and J by 0 bases, with 12 bases between the two germline ends. CDR3 sequence (DNA): TGTGCCAGCCAAGACTCGCTAGCCAAAAACATTCAGTACTTC. This codes for CASQDSLAKNIQYF.

The chain combines TRBV12-3 or TRBV12-4 with TRBJ1-1; D is unclear. The CDR3 runs 13 residues. The V end was cut by 5 bases, the J end by 3 bases, with 10 bases between. The CDR3 DNA is TGTGCCAGCAGTCCACAGCGGGACACTGAAGCTTTCTTT. Translated: CASSPQRDTEAFF.

The gene calls are TRBV11-3 and TRBJ2-7, with TRBD1 matching over 7 bases. Germline V gives CDR1 SGHNT, CDR2 YENEEA. Unmatched junction bases numbered 8, after V lost 3 bases and J lost 3 bases. The CDR3 covers 15 residues. The CDR3 is CASSFNRGGLYEQYF. The CDR3, as DNA: TGTGCCAGCAGCTTTAACAGGGGCGGGCTCTACGAGCAGTACTTC.

The J gene is TRBJ1-1, the V gene TRBV14; D is uncertain. The germline V gene encodes CDR1 SGHDN and CDR2 FVKESK. Trimming cost V 4 bases and J 1 base, with 10 bases left between them. The CDR3 contains 14 residues. CDR3 sequence reads: CASSRETRNTEAFF. The CDR3 nucleotides read TGTGCCAGCAGCCGGGAGACCCGGAACACTGAAGCTTTCTTT.

This clone was observed a few times. The chain employs TRBV2 and TRBJ1-1, with 9 bases lining up with TRBD1. The germline V gene has CDR1 SNHLY and CDR2 FYNNEI. The CDR3 sequence is 12 residues long. Trimming took 8 bases from V and 4 from J; bases not matched to a gene: 2. For the CDR3, the DNA is TGTGCCAGCCAGACAGGGGGCACTGAAGCTTTCTTT. Amino acid sequence: CASQTGGTEAFF.

CDR3 bases: TGTGCCAGCAGCTTAGGACAGGGGGAATACGAGCAGTACTTC. Encoded protein: CASSLGQGEYEQYF. This chain links TRBV7-9 with TRBJ2-7; TRBD1 matches 9 bases. Germline V lookup: CDR1 SEHNR, CDR2 FQNEAQ (reference sequence). The length of the CDR3 is 14 residues. With 1 base clipped from V and 4 bases from J, the junction kept 2 bases outside the gene matches. Full variable domain (remainder filled in from reference TRBV7-9 and TRBJ2-7): DTGVSQNPRHKITKRGQNVTFRCDPISEHNRLYWYRQTLGQGPEFLTYFQNEAQLEKSRLLSDRFSAERPKGSFSTLEIQRTEQGDSAMYLCASSLGQGEYEQYFGPGTRLTVT.

The CDR3 spells CASSLGTYNEQFF. DNA of the CDR3: TGCGCCAGCAGCTTGGGGACTTACAATGAGCAGTTCTTC. The J gene is TRBJ2-1, the V gene TRBV5-1; tentative D call: TRBD2 (5 bases). Germline CDR1 reads SGHRS; CDR2 reads YFSETQ. CDR3 length: 13 amino acids. The V gene lost 0 bases and the J gene lost 4 bases, with 5 bases spanning the gap.